A single sample gave rise to the 5 T cell receptor beta chains below, sequenced in a study of Graves' ophthalmopathy and Graves' hyperthyroidism. For repertoire sequencing, the TCR beta CDR3 regions were amplified from RNA transcripts. HTBI primers served in a first-round RT-PCR, which a second-round multiplex PCR followed. TCRdb processed the multiplex PCR reads anew with MiXCR; each CDR3 protein has one entry. This table has 400,000 or so distinct CDR3 sequences, approximately 15% appearing once. Sequenced: peripheral blood. The receptors stem from a woman under 30 with stable Graves' hyperthyroidism.

This clonotype was counted ten times or more. V and J are TRBV12-3 or TRBV12-4 and TRBJ2-5, with D tentatively TRBD1 (5 bases). The CDR3 sequence is 13 residues long. Trimming left V 6 bases short and J 0 bases short, with 8 bases between. The DNA for the CDR3 is TGTGCCAGCAGGGACACAAACCAAGAGACCCAGTACTTC. It is translated as CASRDTNQETQYF.

This clonotype was observed a handful of times. The rearrangement uses TRBV18 and TRBJ2-7; D is ambiguous. Between the trimmed V and J ends, which lost 2 bases and 7 bases, there was a span of 12 bases. The CDR3 loop spans 13 amino acids. Germline V gene lookup returns CDR1 KGHSH and CDR2 LQKENI. CDR3 in amino acids: CASSPELGNEQYF. The DNA for the CDR3 is TGTGCCAGCTCACCAGAGCTGGGGAATGAGCAGTACTTC. The full variable domain, with the rest looked up from reference TRBV18 and TRBJ2-7, is NAGVMQNPRHLVRRRGQEARLRCSPMKGHSHVYWYRQLPEEGLKFMVYLQKENIIDESGMPKERFSAEFPKEGPSILRIQQVVRGDSAAYFCASSPELGNEQYFGPGTRLTVT.

This clonotype was observed many times. The CDR3 DNA sequence: TGTGCCAGCAGTTTACACAAGAACACTGAAGCTTTCTTT. It encodes CASSLHKNTEAFF. This sequence joins TRBV28 and TRBJ1-1; D is uncertain. Trimming took 2 bases from V and 1 from J, leaving 5 bases between them. CDR3 length: 13 residues. Looked up from germline, CDR1 is MDHEN and CDR2 is SYDVKM. Together with reference TRBV28 and TRBJ1-1, the CDR3 gives the full variable domain: DVKVTQSSRYLVKRTGEKVFLECVQDMDHENMFWYRQDPGLGLRLIYFSYDVKMKEKGDIPEGYSVSREKKERFSLILESASTNQTSMYLCASSLHKNTEAFFGQGTRLTVV.

This clonotype was counted between two and nine times. The rearrangement joins TRBV27 to TRBJ2-3, with TRBD1 matching 10 bases. In germline, CDR1 is MNHEY, CDR2 SMNVEV (reference sequence). Losses at the gene ends were 5 bases for V and 4 bases for J; bases not matched to a gene: 6. This CDR3 spans 15 amino acids. CDR3 in amino acids: CASSLYGQGADTQYF. CDR3 DNA: TGTGCCAGCAGTCTATATGGACAGGGGGCAGATACGCAGTATTTT.

This clonotype was observed at least ten times. The chain recombines TRBV11-2 with TRBJ2-7; D possibly corresponds to TRBD2 (5 bases). The CDR3 covers 16 residues. Germline CDR1 and CDR2: SGHAT and FQNNGV. Trimming left V 5 bases short and J 7 bases short, with 24 bases between. CDR3 region: CASSLFGQATTGEQYF. The CDR3 DNA is TGTGCCAGCAGCCTCTTTGGTCAGGCGACCACGGGGGAGCAGTACTTC. The variable domain in full, completed from reference TRBV11-2 and TRBJ2-7, reads EAGVAQSPRYKIIEKRQSVAFWCNPISGHATLYWYQQILGQGPKLLIQFQNNGVVDDSQLPKDRFSAERLKGVDSTLKIQPAKLEDSAVYLCASSLFGQATTGEQYFGPGTRLTVT.